This TCR beta chain was documented in a study of beta chain features in type 1 diabetes. Study-level information: Sorted cell examination encompassed about 110,000,000 cells across all samples. Study findings and constraints: Whether TCRB rearrangement is influenced by HLA type was left unresolved in this analysis. Sampled from patients, naive, central memory and Treg TCRB repertoires appeared more similar than those sampled from healthy donors.

This CDR3 contains 14 residues. Germline lookup yields CDR1 SGHTA and CDR2 FQGNSA. The V end was cut by 1 base, the J end by 7 bases, with 11 bases between. Reverse transcribing all isolated RNA meant expressed TCRB transcripts were sequenced. The assay was immunoSEQ multiplex PCR, and TCRdb's table has in-frame clones only and misses some. The table has under 400,000 clones, approximately 15% seen once. This clone has more than one count but fewer than ten. Its target is unknown. CD4+ naive, central memory, regulatory and stem cell-like memory cells were sorted via CD45RO/CCR7/CD25/CD127/CD95/CD27. The material sequenced was central memory CD4+ T cells from blood. The chain is built from TRBV7-2 and TRBJ2-1; a weak D match, TRBD2 (5 bases). The receptor was derived from a man aged 25 to 40 in good health. The CDR3 protein is CASSLGSSGNEQFF. In DNA, the CDR3 is TGTGCCAGCAGCTTAGGCTCATCGGGGAATGAGCAGTTCTTC.